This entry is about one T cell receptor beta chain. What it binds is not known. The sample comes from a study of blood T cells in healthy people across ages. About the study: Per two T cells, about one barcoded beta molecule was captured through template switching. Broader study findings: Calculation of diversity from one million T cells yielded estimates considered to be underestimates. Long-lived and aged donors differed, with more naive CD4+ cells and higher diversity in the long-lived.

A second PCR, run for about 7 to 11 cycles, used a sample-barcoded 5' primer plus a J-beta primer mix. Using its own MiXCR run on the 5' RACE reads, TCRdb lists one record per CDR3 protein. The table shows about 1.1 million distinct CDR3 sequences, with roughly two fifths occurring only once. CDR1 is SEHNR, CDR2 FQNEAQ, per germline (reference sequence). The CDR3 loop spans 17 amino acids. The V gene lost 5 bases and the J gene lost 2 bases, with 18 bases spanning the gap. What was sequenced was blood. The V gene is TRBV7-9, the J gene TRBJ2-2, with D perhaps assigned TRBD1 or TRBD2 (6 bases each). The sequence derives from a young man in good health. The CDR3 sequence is CASSPGRGEPNTGELFF. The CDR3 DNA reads TGTGCCAGCAGCCCCGGTAGGGGGGAACCAAACACCGGGGAGCTGTTTTTT.